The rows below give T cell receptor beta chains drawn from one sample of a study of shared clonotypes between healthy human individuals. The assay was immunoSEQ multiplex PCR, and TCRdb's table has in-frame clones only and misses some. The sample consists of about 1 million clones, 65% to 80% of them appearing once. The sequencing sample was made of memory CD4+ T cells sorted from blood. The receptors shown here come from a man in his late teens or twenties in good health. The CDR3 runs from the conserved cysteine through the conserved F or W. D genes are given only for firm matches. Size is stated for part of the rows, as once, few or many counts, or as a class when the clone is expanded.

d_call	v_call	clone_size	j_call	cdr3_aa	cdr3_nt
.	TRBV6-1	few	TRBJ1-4	CASREVGFEEKLFF	TGTGCCAGCAGAGAAGTTGGCTTTGAGGAAAAACTGTTTTTT
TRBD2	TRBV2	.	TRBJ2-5	CASSDSGGVETQYF	TGTGCCAGCAGTGATAGCGGGGGGGTAGAGACCCAGTACTTC
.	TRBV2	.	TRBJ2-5	CASSEGRETQYF	TGTGCCAGCAGCGAAGGACGAGAGACCCAGTACTTC
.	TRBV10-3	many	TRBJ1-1	CAISVTGKNTEAFF	TGTGCCATCAGTGTAACAGGGAAAAACACTGAAGCTTTCTTT
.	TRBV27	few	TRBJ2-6	CASSLQSSGANVLTF	TGTGCCAGCAGTCTACAAAGCTCTGGGGCCAACGTCCTGACTTTC
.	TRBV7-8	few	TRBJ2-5	CASSHEQKETQYF	TGTGCCAGCAGCCACGAACAGAAAGAGACCCAGTACTTC
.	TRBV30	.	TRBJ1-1	CAWSAQGNTEAFF	TGTGCCTGGAGTGCCCAGGGGAACACTGAAGCTTTCTTT
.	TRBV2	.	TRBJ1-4	CASIGEEKLFF	TGTGCCAGCATAGGGGAGGAAAAACTGTTTTTT
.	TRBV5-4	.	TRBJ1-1	CASSLTPHSNTEAFF	TGTGCCAGCAGCTTGACACCCCACTCAAACACTGAAGCTTTCTTT
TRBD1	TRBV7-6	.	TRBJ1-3	CASSLTGDGNTIYF	TGTGCCAGCAGCTTAACAGGGGACGGAAACACCATATATTTT
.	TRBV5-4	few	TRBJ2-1	CASSLPGPQRNEQFF	TGTGCCAGCAGCTTGCCAGGGCCACAGAGGAATGAGCAGTTCTTC
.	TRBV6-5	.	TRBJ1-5	CASSSGSNQPQHF	TGTGCCAGCAGTTCGGGTAGCAATCAGCCCCAGCATTTT
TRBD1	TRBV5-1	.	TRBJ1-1	CASSYGQGAVGTEAFF	TGCGCCAGCAGCTATGGACAGGGGGCGGTGGGCACTGAAGCTTTCTTT
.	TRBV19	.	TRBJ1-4	CASSIQGTTNEKLFF	TGTGCCAGTAGTATTCAGGGAACAACTAATGAAAAACTGTTTTTT
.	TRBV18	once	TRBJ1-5	CASSPPFAGKDNQPQHF	TGTGCCAGCTCACCACCCTTTGCGGGCAAGGACAATCAGCCCCAGCATTTT
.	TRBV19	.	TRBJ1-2	CASHHRFPNYGYTF	TGTGCCAGTCACCATCGTTTTCCTAACTATGGCTACACCTTC